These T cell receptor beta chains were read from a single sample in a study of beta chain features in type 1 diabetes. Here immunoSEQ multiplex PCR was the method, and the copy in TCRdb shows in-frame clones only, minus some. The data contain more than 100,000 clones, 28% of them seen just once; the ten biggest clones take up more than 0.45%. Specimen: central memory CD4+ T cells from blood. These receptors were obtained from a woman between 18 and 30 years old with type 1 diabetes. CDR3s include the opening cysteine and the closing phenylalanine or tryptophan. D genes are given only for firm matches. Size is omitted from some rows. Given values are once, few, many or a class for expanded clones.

cdr3_aa: CSVGRRGSDNVLTF
cdr3_nt: TGCAGCGTGGGGCGAAGGGGTAGTGACAACGTCCTGACTTTC
v_call: TRBV29-1
clone_size: -
d_call: -
j_call: TRBJ2-6

cdr3_aa: CASSQAGTSGHKSSYNEQFF
cdr3_nt: TGCGCCAGCAGCCAAGCAGGGACTAGCGGGCACAAGAGCTCCTACAATGAGCAGTTCTTC
v_call: TRBV4-3
clone_size: few
d_call: TRBD2
j_call: TRBJ2-1

cdr3_aa: CASRRQGVGNQPQHF
cdr3_nt: TGCGCCAGCAGACGACAGGGGGTAGGCAATCAGCCCCAGCATTTT
v_call: TRBV23-1
clone_size: many
d_call: TRBD1
j_call: TRBJ1-5

cdr3_aa: CASSPKVGSHTDTQYF
cdr3_nt: TGTGCCAGCTCACCAAAGGTCGGTAGCCACACAGATACGCAGTATTTT
v_call: TRBV18
clone_size: few
d_call: -
j_call: TRBJ2-3

cdr3_aa: CASSSNQGLNEKLFF
cdr3_nt: TGTGCCAGCAGCTCTAATCAGGGGCTCAATGAAAAACTGTTTTTT
v_call: TRBV5-4
clone_size: -
d_call: -
j_call: TRBJ1-4

cdr3_aa: CASSLGRPTSYEQYF
cdr3_nt: TGCGCCAGCAGCTTGGGCAGGCCAACTTCCTACGAGCAGTACTTC
v_call: TRBV5-1
clone_size: -
d_call: -
j_call: TRBJ2-7

cdr3_aa: CASGATGLPPLKFNTGELFF
cdr3_nt: TGTGCCAGCGGTGCTACCGGACTACCCCCTCTTAAGTTTAACACCGGGGAGCTGTTTTTT
v_call: TRBV21-1
clone_size: few
d_call: -
j_call: TRBJ2-2

cdr3_aa: CASSMRGGSGRHVMNEQFF
cdr3_nt: TGTGCCAGTAGTATGAGAGGGGGTAGCGGGAGGCATGTTATGAATGAGCAGTTCTTC
v_call: TRBV19
clone_size: -
d_call: TRBD2
j_call: TRBJ2-1

cdr3_aa: CASNHPRGGEQFF
cdr3_nt: TGTGCCAGCAACCATCCCCGGGGGGGTGAGCAGTTCTTC
v_call: TRBV28
clone_size: few
d_call: TRBD2
j_call: TRBJ2-1

cdr3_aa: CSVDRGRETQYF
cdr3_nt: TGCAGCGTTGACAGGGGGCGTGAGACCCAGTACTTC
v_call: TRBV29-1
clone_size: -
d_call: TRBD1
j_call: TRBJ2-5

cdr3_aa: CASSIGGPGANVLTF
cdr3_nt: TGTGCCAGTAGTATAGGAGGGCCGGGGGCCAACGTCCTGACTTTC
v_call: TRBV19
clone_size: -
d_call: -
j_call: TRBJ2-6

cdr3_aa: CSMRQGNIQYF
cdr3_nt: TGCAGCATGAGACAGGGAAACATTCAGTACTTC
v_call: TRBV29-1
clone_size: many
d_call: TRBD1
j_call: TRBJ2-4

cdr3_aa: CASSQEEGGRVFNEQFF
cdr3_nt: TGTGCCAGCAGCCAAGAGGAAGGCGGGAGGGTATTTAATGAGCAGTTCTTC
v_call: TRBV14
clone_size: -
d_call: TRBD2
j_call: TRBJ2-1

cdr3_aa: CASSLPGTAYGYTF
cdr3_nt: TGTGCCAGCAGCTTGCCCGGGACAGCCTATGGCTACACCTTC
v_call: TRBV5-4
clone_size: few
d_call: TRBD1
j_call: TRBJ1-2

cdr3_aa: CASSLGQVDTGELFF
cdr3_nt: TGTGCCAGCAGCTTAGGGCAGGTCGACACCGGGGAGCTGTTTTTT
v_call: TRBV7-9
clone_size: once
d_call: -
j_call: TRBJ2-2

cdr3_aa: CASSAEGDEQFF
cdr3_nt: TGTGCCAGCAGTGCGGAGGGTGATGAGCAGTTCTTC
v_call: TRBV2
clone_size: -
d_call: -
j_call: TRBJ2-1

cdr3_aa: CASTLSGRWYNEQFF
cdr3_nt: TGTGCCAGCACCCTAAGTGGGAGGTGGTACAATGAGCAGTTCTTC
v_call: TRBV18
clone_size: -
d_call: -
j_call: TRBJ2-1

cdr3_aa: CASSPEQGPRYGYTF
cdr3_nt: TGTGCCAGCAGCCCCGAACAGGGGCCTCGCTATGGCTACACCTTC
v_call: TRBV7-2
clone_size: -
d_call: TRBD1
j_call: TRBJ1-2

cdr3_aa: CASSLDSGRGETQYF
cdr3_nt: TGTGCCAGCAGCTTAGATAGCGGGAGGGGAGAGACCCAGTACTTC
v_call: TRBV11-2
clone_size: -
d_call: TRBD2
j_call: TRBJ2-5

cdr3_aa: CASSKLAGGPNEQFF
cdr3_nt: TGTGCCAGCAGTAAGCTAGCGGGAGGCCCTAATGAGCAGTTCTTC
v_call: TRBV27
clone_size: few
d_call: TRBD2
j_call: TRBJ2-1

cdr3_aa: CASSDRTTNEKLFF
cdr3_nt: TGTGCCAGCAGTGACAGGACAACTAATGAAAAACTGTTTTTT
v_call: TRBV6-1
clone_size: -
d_call: -
j_call: TRBJ1-4

cdr3_aa: CASRPQGAVDTQYF
cdr3_nt: TGTGCCAGCAGGCCTCAGGGGGCCGTCGATACGCAGTATTTT
v_call: TRBV6-6
clone_size: -
d_call: TRBD1
j_call: TRBJ2-3

cdr3_aa: CASSLGTSTTDTQYF
cdr3_nt: TGTGCCAGCAGCCTTGGGACTAGCACCACAGATACGCAGTATTTT
v_call: TRBV4-2
clone_size: -
d_call: TRBD2
j_call: TRBJ2-3

cdr3_aa: CASSPGGVGAKNIQYF
cdr3_nt: TGTGCCAGTTCGCCTGGAGGCGTCGGGGCCAAAAACATTCAGTACTTC
v_call: TRBV19
clone_size: -
d_call: -
j_call: TRBJ2-4

cdr3_aa: CASRGGTNSNQPQHF
cdr3_nt: TGTGCCAGTAGGGGAGGGACAAATAGCAATCAGCCCCAGCATTTT
v_call: TRBV19
clone_size: -
d_call: -
j_call: TRBJ1-5

cdr3_aa: CASSIGKGAYEQYF
cdr3_nt: TGTGCCAGCAGCATAGGAAAGGGAGCCTACGAGCAGTACTTC
v_call: TRBV9
clone_size: -
d_call: -
j_call: TRBJ2-7

cdr3_aa: CASSSGVQETQYF
cdr3_nt: TGCGCCAGCAGCTCCGGGGTTCAAGAGACCCAGTACTTC
v_call: TRBV5-1
clone_size: -
d_call: -
j_call: TRBJ2-5

cdr3_aa: CASSSTSGTGSYNEQFF
cdr3_nt: TGTGCCAGCAGCTCTACCTCCGGGACAGGGTCCTACAATGAGCAGTTCTTC
v_call: TRBV7-9
clone_size: few
d_call: TRBD1
j_call: TRBJ2-1

cdr3_aa: CASSQDIGLGYNEQFF
cdr3_nt: TGTGCCAGCAGCCAAGATATCGGACTAGGGTACAATGAGCAGTTCTTC
v_call: TRBV14
clone_size: few
d_call: TRBD2
j_call: TRBJ2-1

cdr3_aa: CASGRGGNANYGYTF
cdr3_nt: TGTGCCAGCGGGAGGGGCGGAAACGCGAACTATGGCTACACCTTC
v_call: TRBV14
clone_size: few
d_call: -
j_call: TRBJ1-2

cdr3_aa: CASRVTGHSYGYTF
cdr3_nt: TGTGCCAGTAGGGTCACAGGGCACAGCTATGGCTACACCTTC
v_call: TRBV19
clone_size: -
d_call: -
j_call: TRBJ1-2

cdr3_aa: CASSQDLTVNYEQYF
cdr3_nt: TGCGCCAGCAGCCAAGATCTCACGGTAAACTACGAGCAGTACTTC
v_call: TRBV4-1
clone_size: -
d_call: -
j_call: TRBJ2-7

cdr3_aa: CASNPDRAGANVLTF
cdr3_nt: TGTGCCAGCAACCCCGACAGGGCTGGGGCCAACGTCCTGACTTTC
v_call: TRBV7-2
clone_size: -
d_call: TRBD1
j_call: TRBJ2-6

cdr3_aa: CASAQGAYGTDTQYF
cdr3_nt: TGTGCCAGCGCCCAGGGGGCTTATGGGACAGATACGCAGTATTTT
v_call: TRBV9
clone_size: -
d_call: TRBD1
j_call: TRBJ2-3

cdr3_aa: CASSNRGFWADTQYF
cdr3_nt: TGTGCCAGCAGCAACAGGGGATTCTGGGCAGATACGCAGTATTTT
v_call: TRBV21-1
clone_size: -
d_call: -
j_call: TRBJ2-3

cdr3_aa: CASNLGLGGFYEQYF
cdr3_nt: TGTGCCAGCAACCTAGGGCTAGGGGGTTTCTACGAGCAGTACTTC
v_call: TRBV28
clone_size: -
d_call: -
j_call: TRBJ2-7

cdr3_aa: CASGSPGTGETQYF
cdr3_nt: TGTGCTAGTGGTTCACCCGGGACAGGAGAGACCCAGTACTTC
v_call: TRBV12-5
clone_size: -
d_call: TRBD1
j_call: TRBJ2-5

cdr3_aa: CASRLLASTDTQYF
cdr3_nt: TGTGCCAGCAGATTACTAGCGAGCACAGATACGCAGTATTTT
v_call: TRBV2
clone_size: once
d_call: TRBD2
j_call: TRBJ2-3

cdr3_aa: CASSLRASGRGNIQYF
cdr3_nt: TGTGCCAGCAGCTTACGGGCTAGCGGGAGGGGGAACATTCAGTACTTC
v_call: TRBV7-9
clone_size: -
d_call: TRBD2
j_call: TRBJ2-4

cdr3_aa: CASSPGQTSGNTIYF
cdr3_nt: TGTGCCAGCTCACCAGGGCAGACCTCTGGAAACACCATATATTTT
v_call: TRBV18
clone_size: -
d_call: -
j_call: TRBJ1-3

cdr3_aa: CASTLRGNNEQFF
cdr3_nt: TGTGCCAGCACCCTCCGGGGGAACAATGAGCAGTTCTTC
v_call: TRBV25-1
clone_size: few
d_call: -
j_call: TRBJ2-1

cdr3_aa: CASSAGQPSDIQYF
cdr3_nt: TGCGCCAGCAGCGCCGGACAGCCCAGCGACATTCAGTACTTC
v_call: TRBV5-1
clone_size: -
d_call: -
j_call: TRBJ2-4

cdr3_aa: CASRPRALQETQYF
cdr3_nt: TGTGCCAGCAGGCCTAGAGCGCTCCAAGAGACCCAGTACTTC
v_call: TRBV11-2
clone_size: -
d_call: -
j_call: TRBJ2-5

cdr3_aa: CASSPEGGSYNEQFF
cdr3_nt: TGTGCCAGCTCACCGGAGGGGGGGTCCTACAATGAGCAGTTCTTC
v_call: TRBV18
clone_size: -
d_call: -
j_call: TRBJ2-1

cdr3_aa: CASGLVPNRDNYGYTF
cdr3_nt: TGTGCTAGTGGTTTGGTACCCAACAGAGATAACTATGGCTACACCTTC
v_call: TRBV12-5
clone_size: -
d_call: -
j_call: TRBJ1-2

cdr3_aa: CASIGGGDEQFF
cdr3_nt: TGCGCCAGCATAGGGGGAGGGGATGAGCAGTTCTTC
v_call: TRBV10-2
clone_size: few
d_call: -
j_call: TRBJ2-1

cdr3_aa: CASSLDNGEEQFF
cdr3_nt: TGTGCCAGCAGCTTAGATAACGGGGAAGAGCAGTTCTTC
v_call: TRBV7-9
clone_size: -
d_call: -
j_call: TRBJ2-1

cdr3_aa: CASSSGLEKETQYF
cdr3_nt: TGTGCCAGCAGTTCGGGACTGGAAAAAGAGACCCAGTACTTC
v_call: TRBV5-6
clone_size: few
d_call: -
j_call: TRBJ2-5

cdr3_aa: CASSGGVQETQYF
cdr3_nt: TGCGCCAGCAGCGGGGGGGTACAAGAGACCCAGTACTTC
v_call: TRBV5-1
clone_size: few
d_call: TRBD2
j_call: TRBJ2-5

cdr3_aa: CASSPLAGGKLFF
cdr3_nt: TGTGCCAGCTCACCACTTGCGGGGGGTAAACTGTTTTTT
v_call: TRBV18
clone_size: -
d_call: -
j_call: TRBJ1-4

cdr3_aa: CASSQTGQNYGYTF
cdr3_nt: TGTGCCAGCAGCCAGACGGGACAGAATTATGGCTACACCTTC
v_call: TRBV6-5
clone_size: -
d_call: TRBD1
j_call: TRBJ1-2

cdr3_aa: CASSFPDRGRYTEAFF
cdr3_nt: TGTGCCAGCAGCTTCCCCGACAGGGGTCGGTACACTGAAGCTTTCTTT
v_call: TRBV5-4
clone_size: few
d_call: TRBD1
j_call: TRBJ1-1

cdr3_aa: CASSAGPGTGAFF
cdr3_nt: TGTGCCAGCAGCGCCGGTCCCGGGACAGGGGCTTTCTTT
v_call: TRBV9
clone_size: few
d_call: TRBD1
j_call: TRBJ1-1

cdr3_aa: CASSLEVVRETQYF
cdr3_nt: TGTGCCAGCAGCTTAGAGGTAGTCAGGGAGACCCAGTACTTC
v_call: TRBV7-9
clone_size: few
d_call: -
j_call: TRBJ2-5

cdr3_aa: CASSIQGSNEQFF
cdr3_nt: TGTGCCAGTAGTATACAGGGATCGAATGAGCAGTTCTTC
v_call: TRBV19
clone_size: -
d_call: -
j_call: TRBJ2-1

cdr3_aa: CSVQRDYYGYTF
cdr3_nt: TGCAGCGTTCAGCGGGATTACTATGGCTACACCTTC
v_call: TRBV29-1
clone_size: -
d_call: -
j_call: TRBJ1-2

cdr3_aa: CASSREDTQYF
cdr3_nt: TGTGCCAGCAGTCGGGAAGATACGCAGTATTTT
v_call: TRBV25-1
clone_size: -
d_call: -
j_call: TRBJ2-3

cdr3_aa: CAISDSGGAREQYF
cdr3_nt: TGTGCCATCAGTGATTCGGGGGGGGCGAGGGAGCAGTACTTC
v_call: TRBV10-3
clone_size: few
d_call: TRBD2
j_call: TRBJ2-7

cdr3_aa: CASSQDVPRAIGNTIYF
cdr3_nt: TGCGCCAGCAGCCAAGATGTCCCCAGGGCTATTGGAAACACCATATATTTT
v_call: TRBV4-3
clone_size: few
d_call: -
j_call: TRBJ1-3

cdr3_aa: CSVVKGAGNTIYF
cdr3_nt: TGCAGCGTTGTAAAAGGGGCTGGAAACACCATATATTTT
v_call: TRBV29-1
clone_size: -
d_call: -
j_call: TRBJ1-3